A selection of T cell receptor beta chains follows, all from one sample in a study of blood T cell repertoires in COVID-19. Sequencing used immunoSEQ multiplex PCR; TCRdb keeps in-frame clones, though not all of them. The data contain about 670,000 clones, around 90% of them singletons. Sequenced material: peripheral blood. These receptors were collected from a woman under 30 with acute or convalescent COVID-19. CDR3s include the opening cysteine and the closing phenylalanine or tryptophan. A D gene is named only where the DNA matches it firmly. Size is omitted from some rows. Given values are once, few, many or a class for expanded clones.

j_gene: TRBJ1-1; d_gene: -; abundance: -; v_gene: TRBV3-1/TRBV3-2; CDR3nt: TGTGCCAGCAGCCAAGATAGTTGGAACACTGAAGCTTTCTTT; CDR3aa: CASSQDSWNTEAFF
j_gene: TRBJ1-2; d_gene: TRBD1; abundance: -; v_gene: TRBV10-3; CDR3nt: TGTGCCATCGGCACGGACAGGGAGCATGGCTACACCTTC; CDR3aa: CAIGTDREHGYTF
j_gene: TRBJ2-2; d_gene: -; abundance: -; v_gene: TRBV6-5; CDR3nt: TGTGCCAGCAGTTACAGACAAGGGGTGGAGCTGTTTTTT; CDR3aa: CASSYRQGVELFF
j_gene: TRBJ2-3; d_gene: -; abundance: -; v_gene: TRBV3-1/TRBV3-2; CDR3nt: TGTGCCAGCAGCCAAGATACCGGACTAACCACAGATACGCAGTATTTT; CDR3aa: CASSQDTGLTTDTQYF
j_gene: TRBJ1-5; d_gene: TRBD1; abundance: -; v_gene: TRBV7-2; CDR3nt: TGTGCCAGCAGCTTCAGGGACAGGGGGAGCAATCAGCCCCAGCATTTT; CDR3aa: CASSFRDRGSNQPQHF
j_gene: TRBJ2-7; d_gene: TRBD2; abundance: -; v_gene: TRBV9; CDR3nt: TGTGCCAGCAGCCCGGCCCGGGAGGGACTAGCGGGGGGGCGTGAGCAGTACTTC; CDR3aa: CASSPAREGLAGGREQYF
j_gene: TRBJ1-1; d_gene: -; abundance: few; v_gene: TRBV30; CDR3nt: TGTGCCTGGAGTGTAAGGGGTTCGGAAGCTTTCTTT; CDR3aa: CAWSVRGSEAFF
j_gene: TRBJ2-2; d_gene: -; abundance: -; v_gene: TRBV7-2; CDR3nt: TGTGCCAGCAGCCCGTACACCGGGGAGCTGTTTTTT; CDR3aa: CASSPYTGELFF
j_gene: TRBJ1-2; d_gene: -; abundance: once; v_gene: TRBV14; CDR3nt: TGTGCCAGCAGCCAGGCCGTTATGCGGTTTGGCTACACCTTC; CDR3aa: CASSQAVMRFGYTF
j_gene: TRBJ2-7; d_gene: -; abundance: once; v_gene: TRBV7-9; CDR3nt: TGTGCCAGCAGCCCGGACTGGACTTCCTACGAGCAGTACTTC; CDR3aa: CASSPDWTSYEQYF
j_gene: TRBJ2-3; d_gene: TRBD2; abundance: -; v_gene: TRBV5-4; CDR3nt: TGTGCCAGCAGCTTGACTAGCGGGGGTGCAGATACGCAGTATTTT; CDR3aa: CASSLTSGGADTQYF
j_gene: TRBJ2-3; d_gene: TRBD2; abundance: once; v_gene: TRBV19; CDR3nt: TGTGCCAGTAGTCCCAGCGGGGGAGGGGATACGCAGTATTTT; CDR3aa: CASSPSGGGDTQYF
j_gene: TRBJ1-5; d_gene: -; abundance: -; v_gene: TRBV5-1; CDR3nt: TGCGCCAGCAGCTTGGGGAGTTCAAGCAATCAGCCCCAGCATTTT; CDR3aa: CASSLGSSSNQPQHF
j_gene: TRBJ2-7; d_gene: -; abundance: -; v_gene: TRBV9; CDR3nt: TGTGCCAGCAGCGTAGTAAGGGTGGAGGAGTACTTC; CDR3aa: CASSVVRVEEYF
j_gene: TRBJ2-1; d_gene: TRBD2; abundance: -; v_gene: TRBV24-1; CDR3nt: TGTGCCACCAGTGATTTTGGAGGGCGGGGGAAAGGTGGGGAGCAGTTCTTC; CDR3aa: CATSDFGGRGKGGEQFF
j_gene: TRBJ1-3; d_gene: TRBD1; abundance: -; v_gene: TRBV5-1; CDR3nt: TGCGCCAGCAGCCTGGGACAGGGACCTGGAAACACCATATATTTT; CDR3aa: CASSLGQGPGNTIYF
j_gene: TRBJ2-7; d_gene: -; abundance: few; v_gene: TRBV18; CDR3nt: TGTGCCAGCTCACCAACCCCCCTGCAGACCTACGAGCAGTACTTC; CDR3aa: CASSPTPLQTYEQYF
j_gene: TRBJ2-3; d_gene: -; abundance: -; v_gene: TRBV5-1; CDR3nt: TGCGCCAGCTACGCAGGGGATCTTTACGAGGATACGCAGTATTTT; CDR3aa: CASYAGDLYEDTQYF
j_gene: TRBJ1-1; d_gene: TRBD1; abundance: -; v_gene: TRBV3-1/TRBV3-2; CDR3nt: TGTGCCAGCAGCCCTGGGACAGGGGGCACGTACACTGAAGCTTTCTTT; CDR3aa: CASSPGTGGTYTEAFF
j_gene: TRBJ1-3; d_gene: -; abundance: -; v_gene: TRBV5-1; CDR3nt: TGCGCCAGCAGCTTGTTAGTCGGGTCTATCTCTGGAAACACCATATATTTT; CDR3aa: CASSLLVGSISGNTIYF
j_gene: TRBJ1-5; d_gene: TRBD1; abundance: -; v_gene: TRBV27; CDR3nt: TGTGCCAGCGGTGTTCGGGACAGGGGCGAATATAGCAATCAGCCCCAGCATTTT; CDR3aa: CASGVRDRGEYSNQPQHF
j_gene: TRBJ2-7; d_gene: TRBD1; abundance: -; v_gene: TRBV5-5; CDR3nt: TGTGCCAGCAGCTCCGGGACAGGGTTGTCTTGGGAGCAGTACTTC; CDR3aa: CASSSGTGLSWEQYF
j_gene: TRBJ1-2; d_gene: -; abundance: -; v_gene: TRBV12-3/TRBV12-4; CDR3nt: TGTGCCAGCAGTTCAGGGGCGCATGGCTACACCTTC; CDR3aa: CASSSGAHGYTF
j_gene: TRBJ1-2; d_gene: TRBD1; abundance: -; v_gene: TRBV6-2/TRBV6-3; CDR3nt: TGTGCCAGCAGTCGTCCCGGGACAGGGTTGGGGAGCTACACCTTC; CDR3aa: CASSRPGTGLGSYTF
j_gene: TRBJ2-7; d_gene: -; abundance: -; v_gene: TRBV11-2; CDR3nt: TGTGCCAGCAGCCCCGGCGGACTGTGGGCCTCCCACGAGCAGTACTTC; CDR3aa: CASSPGGLWASHEQYF
j_gene: TRBJ1-3; d_gene: -; abundance: -; v_gene: TRBV25-1; CDR3nt: TGTGCCAGCAGTGAAGGCGGGGGGCGTAGTGACACCATATATTTT; CDR3aa: CASSEGGGRSDTIYF
j_gene: TRBJ2-5; d_gene: -; abundance: -; v_gene: TRBV3-1/TRBV3-2; CDR3nt: TGTGCCAGCAGCCAAGGGAGGGGATCCCCCCTGCAGACCCAGTACTTC; CDR3aa: CASSQGRGSPLQTQYF
j_gene: TRBJ1-4; d_gene: -; abundance: -; v_gene: TRBV9; CDR3nt: TGTGCCAGCAGCCGTTCATCCTCAGGGCAACTTGGGGAACTGTTTTTT; CDR3aa: CASSRSSSGQLGELFF
j_gene: TRBJ2-7; d_gene: -; abundance: -; v_gene: TRBV2; CDR3nt: TGTGCCAGCAGTGAGAGGTTGAGGAGCTCCTACGAGCAGTACTTC; CDR3aa: CASSERLRSSYEQYF
j_gene: TRBJ1-3; d_gene: -; abundance: -; v_gene: TRBV6-5; CDR3nt: TGTGCCAGCAGTTCCCGGGACACCGGTTATTACCCCACCATATATTTT; CDR3aa: CASSSRDTGYYPTIYF
j_gene: TRBJ1-6; d_gene: -; abundance: -; v_gene: TRBV6-1; CDR3nt: TGTGCCAGCAGTGAAGACGCCCTATCACCCCTCCACTTT; CDR3aa: CASSEDALSPLHF
j_gene: TRBJ1-1; d_gene: TRBD1; abundance: -; v_gene: TRBV24-1; CDR3nt: TGTGCCACCAGTGAGGCCCCCCAACAGGGGAGTAGGGGCACTGAAGCTTTCTTT; CDR3aa: CATSEAPQQGSRGTEAFF
j_gene: TRBJ1-1; d_gene: TRBD1; abundance: -; v_gene: TRBV18; CDR3nt: TGTGCCAGCTCACCACAGGGACAGATGAACACTGAAGCTTTCTTT; CDR3aa: CASSPQGQMNTEAFF
j_gene: TRBJ2-7; d_gene: -; abundance: -; v_gene: TRBV7-2; CDR3nt: TGTGCCAGCAGCCTAGGGGCCACGTCACGGGGAGAGCAGTACTTC; CDR3aa: CASSLGATSRGEQYF
j_gene: TRBJ1-6; d_gene: TRBD1; abundance: -; v_gene: TRBV28; CDR3nt: TGTGCCAGCAGCACACAGGGGAATTCACCCCTCCACTTT; CDR3aa: CASSTQGNSPLHF
j_gene: TRBJ1-3; d_gene: TRBD1; abundance: -; v_gene: TRBV9; CDR3nt: TGTGCCAGCAGCGTGCCTAAGGAAGGGGGCGGAAACACCATATATTTT; CDR3aa: CASSVPKEGGGNTIYF
j_gene: TRBJ2-1; d_gene: TRBD2; abundance: -; v_gene: TRBV9; CDR3nt: TGTGCCAGCAGCCATACTAGCGGGGGGACGTATGAGCAGTTCTTC; CDR3aa: CASSHTSGGTYEQFF
j_gene: TRBJ1-6; d_gene: -; abundance: -; v_gene: TRBV11-1; CDR3nt: TGTGCCAGCAGCCCGCGGACAGTCTATAATTCACCCCTCCACTTT; CDR3aa: CASSPRTVYNSPLHF
j_gene: TRBJ1-1; d_gene: -; abundance: -; v_gene: TRBV2; CDR3nt: TGTGCCATCGGCTGGGGGGGAGGCACTGAAGCTTTCTTT; CDR3aa: CAIGWGGGTEAFF
j_gene: TRBJ1-1; d_gene: -; abundance: few; v_gene: TRBV7-2; CDR3nt: TGTGCCAGCAGCCTAGCGGGAGGGTTGGGGACTGAAGCTTTCTTT; CDR3aa: CASSLAGGLGTEAFF
j_gene: TRBJ2-7; d_gene: -; abundance: -; v_gene: TRBV30; CDR3nt: TGTGCCTGGAGTGACGCGGGCAGTACCACCTACGAGCAGTACTTC; CDR3aa: CAWSDAGSTTYEQYF
j_gene: TRBJ1-1; d_gene: -; abundance: -; v_gene: TRBV2; CDR3nt: TGTGCCAGCAGCCTCAGGGTGGACACTGAAGCTTTCTTT; CDR3aa: CASSLRVDTEAFF
j_gene: TRBJ2-7; d_gene: TRBD1; abundance: once; v_gene: TRBV5-4; CDR3nt: TGTGCCAGCAGCCTCACAGGGGGCTACAACGAGCAGTACTTC; CDR3aa: CASSLTGGYNEQYF
j_gene: TRBJ2-3; d_gene: TRBD2; abundance: -; v_gene: TRBV3-1/TRBV3-2; CDR3nt: TGTGCCAGCAGCCAAGGGGGGCTAGCGGGGTCAGATACGCAGTATTTT; CDR3aa: CASSQGGLAGSDTQYF
j_gene: TRBJ1-1; d_gene: -; abundance: -; v_gene: TRBV3-1/TRBV3-2; CDR3nt: TGTGCCAGCAGCCAGGGGCCCGAAGCTTTCTTT; CDR3aa: CASSQGPEAFF
j_gene: TRBJ2-2; d_gene: TRBD2; abundance: -; v_gene: TRBV4-2; CDR3nt: TGTGCCAGCAGGCAGGCACGGCGGGGGGACACCGGGGAGCTGTTTTTT; CDR3aa: CASRQARRGDTGELFF
j_gene: TRBJ2-5; d_gene: -; abundance: -; v_gene: TRBV5-1; CDR3nt: TGCGCCAGCAGCTTGGAAGGAGGGGTATACGAGACCCAGTACTTC; CDR3aa: CASSLEGGVYETQYF
j_gene: TRBJ1-3; d_gene: -; abundance: -; v_gene: TRBV18; CDR3nt: TGTGCCAGCTCACCCCAGGGGACTGGAAACACCATATATTTT; CDR3aa: CASSPQGTGNTIYF
j_gene: TRBJ2-4; d_gene: TRBD1; abundance: -; v_gene: TRBV4-3; CDR3nt: TGCGCCAGCAGCCAAGATAGGACAGGGGGGAACATTCAGTACTTC; CDR3aa: CASSQDRTGGNIQYF
j_gene: TRBJ1-2; d_gene: -; abundance: few; v_gene: TRBV21-1; CDR3nt: TGTGCCAGCAGCAAAGCTGCAGGGGGCAACTATGGCTACACCTTC; CDR3aa: CASSKAAGGNYGYTF
j_gene: TRBJ1-1; d_gene: -; abundance: -; v_gene: TRBV29-1; CDR3nt: TGCAGCGCTGGGGACTTAAACACTGAAGCTTTCTTT; CDR3aa: CSAGDLNTEAFF
j_gene: TRBJ1-1; d_gene: -; abundance: -; v_gene: TRBV10-3; CDR3nt: TGTGCCATCAGTGATTTAGGGCGGGGAACTGAAGCTTTCTTT; CDR3aa: CAISDLGRGTEAFF
j_gene: TRBJ1-3; d_gene: TRBD1; abundance: few; v_gene: TRBV28; CDR3nt: TGTGCCAGCAGTTCCCGACTATTAGGGACAGGGCTTGGAAACACCATATATTTT; CDR3aa: CASSSRLLGTGLGNTIYF
j_gene: TRBJ1-4; d_gene: -; abundance: -; v_gene: TRBV24-1; CDR3nt: TGTGCCACCAGTCGGAGTGGAACTAATGAAAAACTGTTTTTT; CDR3aa: CATSRSGTNEKLFF
j_gene: TRBJ2-7; d_gene: TRBD2; abundance: -; v_gene: TRBV7-8; CDR3nt: TGTGCCAGCAGCTTAAGTCTCCCTAGCGGGGGGATCGACTTC; CDR3aa: CASSLSLPSGGIDF
j_gene: TRBJ2-2; d_gene: -; abundance: -; v_gene: TRBV25-1; CDR3nt: TGTGCCAGCAGTGAGGACACATCAAGCACCGGGGAGCTGTTTTTT; CDR3aa: CASSEDTSSTGELFF
j_gene: TRBJ1-5; d_gene: TRBD1; abundance: -; v_gene: TRBV5-1; CDR3nt: TGCGCCAGCAGCTTGGCCGGGACAGACAATCAGCCCCAGCATTTT; CDR3aa: CASSLAGTDNQPQHF
j_gene: TRBJ1-2; d_gene: -; abundance: once; v_gene: TRBV18; CDR3nt: TGTGCCAGCTCACGGTCCGGGACTTCCGATAGAACTAACTATGGCTACACCTTC; CDR3aa: CASSRSGTSDRTNYGYTF
j_gene: TRBJ2-2; d_gene: -; abundance: -; v_gene: TRBV27; CDR3nt: TGTGCCAGCAGTTTAACTAGGTGGACCGGGGAGCTGTTTTTT; CDR3aa: CASSLTRWTGELFF
j_gene: TRBJ1-3; d_gene: -; abundance: -; v_gene: TRBV5-5; CDR3nt: TGTGCCAGCAGCTTGGCAGTAACCTCTGGAAACACCATATATTTT; CDR3aa: CASSLAVTSGNTIYF